This T cell receptor (beta chain) was sequenced in a study of T cell responses to AZD1222 COVID-19 vaccine. On this clone: What it binds is unknown.

The V gene's germline CDR1 is MDHEN and CDR2 SYDVKM. After removal of 7 bases from V and 10 bases from J, the junction contained 5 bases not matched to a gene. The CDR3 length is 11 residues. The table came from immunoSEQ multiplex PCR; TCRdb's copy has only in-frame clones and leaves some out. Of some 170,000 clones in the sample, just under 95% are singletons; the top ten hold roughly 1%. Overall study findings and caveats: Repertoire sampling was restricted to post-peak T cell response timepoints.

This receptor was identified in an adult who received the MenACWY meningococcal vaccine as a control. Specimen: peripheral blood, collected 28 days after the second dose of the MenACWY control vaccine. The chain couples TRBV28 to TRBJ1-2, with 8 bases matching TRBD1. CDR3 protein: CASNTRGLYTF. Written as DNA, the CDR3 is TGTGCCAGCAATACCAGGGGGCTCTACACCTTC.